The 20 T cell receptor beta chains in this list originate from one sample, sequenced in a study of blood T cell repertoires in COVID-19. The data were produced by immunoSEQ multiplex PCR, yet TCRdb's version contains in-frame clones alone and is incomplete. This sample carries about 260,000 clones, 75% to 90% of them seen once, and the ten largest clones take under 2.5%. The sequenced sample consisted of peripheral blood. The receptors here all came from a man aged 30 to 45 with active or convalescent COVID-19.

The chain employs TRBV6-5 and TRBJ1-4; 7 bases align to TRBD1. V shed 6 bases and J 3 bases; nucleotides not matched to a gene: 7. Germline CDR1 reads MNHEY; CDR2 reads SVGAGI. The CDR3 totals 15 residues. CDR3 in DNA: TGTGCCAGCAGAGACAGGGATTCGTCTAATGAAAAACTGTTTTTT. Protein: CASRDRDSSNEKLFF.

The V call is TRBV14, the J call TRBJ2-3; D not resolved. V was trimmed by 0 bases and J by 5 bases, leaving 6 bases between them. There are 13 residues in the CDR3. Germline V gives CDR1 SGHDN, CDR2 FVKESK. For the CDR3, the DNA is TGTGCCAGCAGCCAAGACCCGGGAGATACGCAGTATTTT. Protein sequence: CASSQDPGDTQYF.

V and J are TRBV10-3 and TRBJ2-1; TRBD1 matches at 8 bases. There are 14 residues in the CDR3. V lost 4 bases and J lost 8; bases outside the gene matches: 7. Germline loops: CDR1 ENHRY, CDR2 SYGVKD. The CDR3 DNA sequence: TGTGCCATCAGTGCTGGGACAGGTCGGGATGAGCAGTTCTTC. Translating gives CAISAGTGRDEQFF.

The J gene is TRBJ1-6, the V gene TRBV12-3 or TRBV12-4; a possible D gene is TRBD1 (5 bases). Deletions cut 5 bases from V and 7 bases from J, with 9 bases between. The CDR3 has 13 residues. The CDR3: CASSRTSNSPLHF. The CDR3 DNA sequence: TGTGCCAGCAGTCGGACATCCAATTCACCCCTCCACTTT.

The chain has TRBV2 and TRBJ2-1, with D maybe TRBD2 (5 bases). The CDR3 consists of 15 residues. Trimming removed 8 bases from V and 6 bases from J, with 20 bases in between. Germline CDR1 reads SNHLY; CDR2 reads FYNNEI. CDR3 DNA: TGTGCCAGCTGCGACTTCACGGGGAGTGCCAATGAGCAGTTCTTC. Translation: CASCDFTGSANEQFF.

V and J are TRBV6-5 and TRBJ1-1; unclear D gene. The V and J ends lost 8 bases and 1 base respectively, with 5 bases between them. The CDR3 has 11 residues. The germline V gene has CDR1 MNHEY and CDR2 SVGAGI. CDR3 amino acids: CASSRNTEAFF. The CDR3 DNA is TGTGCCAGCTCCCGGAACACTGAAGCTTTCTTT.

CDR3: CASSFRGPAEYTEAFF. For the CDR3, the DNA is TGCGCCAGCAGCTTCAGGGGGCCAGCCGAGTACACTGAAGCTTTCTTT. The gene calls are TRBV5-1 and TRBJ1-1; 8 nucleotides align to TRBD1. Germline V gives CDR1 SGHRS, CDR2 YFSETQ. CDR3 length: 16 residues. The junction had 9 bases not matched to a gene; V was cut back by 2 bases and J by 3 bases.

This rearrangement joins TRBV5-6 to TRBJ2-2, with D perhaps TRBD2 (5 bases). This CDR3 has 17 amino acids. With 4 bases removed from V and 0 bases from J, the gap between germline ends came to 16 bases. Germline V gene data show CDR1 as SGHDT and CDR2 as YYEEEE. DNA of the CDR3: TGTGCCAGCAGCCATTCCGCGACCGGGACGAACACCGGGGAGCTGTTTTTT. It translates to CASSHSATGTNTGELFF.

This chain links TRBV11-3 with TRBJ2-5, with D maybe TRBD2 (6 bases). Germline lookup yields CDR1 SGHNT and CDR2 YENEEA. The germline V and J ends were trimmed by 8 bases and 3 bases, with 16 bases remaining between them. The CDR3 runs to 14 residues. The CDR3 nucleotides are TGTGCCAGCCTACGCGGGACGTATAAAGAGACCCAGTACTTC. Translating gives CASLRGTYKETQYF.

The chain couples TRBV19 to TRBJ1-1; no firm D call. The CDR3 sequence is 13 residues long. The V end lost 5 bases, the J end lost 3 bases, and 10 bases lay between the germline ends. Germline lookup yields CDR1 LNHDA and CDR2 SQIVND (reference sequence). CDR3 DNA sequence: TGTGCCAGTAGTTTAAAGACACACACTGAAGCTTTCTTT. Amino acids: CASSLKTHTEAFF.

This clone has a handful of counts. The chain carries TRBV6-1 and TRBJ2-5, with D maybe TRBD1 (6 bases). The CDR3 runs 15 residues. V was cut by 3 bases and J by 5 bases, with 16 bases left in between. The germline V gene has CDR1 MNHNS and CDR2 SASEGT. As DNA, the CDR3 is TGTGCCAGCAGTGAGATGCTGGGGCAGGGGGAGACCCAGTACTTC. This codes for CASSEMLGQGETQYF.

V gene TRBV9 combines with J gene TRBJ2-1; weak D call: TRBD1 (5 bases). From germline, CDR1 is SGDLS and CDR2 YYNGEE. This CDR3 region has 18 residues. Trimming removed 0 bases from V and 3 bases from J, with 19 bases in between. CDR3: CASSVDLHGAGDYNEQFF. CDR3 DNA sequence: TGTGCCAGCAGCGTAGATCTGCATGGGGCTGGAGACTACAATGAGCAGTTCTTC.

This sequence joins TRBV5-1 and TRBJ2-1; D perhaps matches TRBD1 (5 bases). V lost 4 bases and J 6 bases, leaving 11 bases between the germline ends. The CDR3 covers 13 residues. Per the germline V gene, CDR1 is SGHRS and CDR2 is YFSETQ. CDR3 nucleotides: TGCGCCAGCAGCATTGACAGCAGCAATGAGCAGTTCTTC. Its translation: CASSIDSSNEQFF.

The genes are TRBV6-5 and TRBJ1-5; a possible D gene is TRBD1 (5 bases). This CDR3 region has 14 residues. Germline values: CDR1 MNHEY, CDR2 SVGAGI. Trimming shortened V by 8 bases and J by 1 base, and 12 bases separated the two germline ends. CDR3 DNA sequence: TGTGCCAGCGCCCTGGCAGGGAGCAATCAGCCCCAGCATTTT. Amino acids: CASALAGSNQPQHF.

The V gene is TRBV25-1, the J gene TRBJ2-2, with TRBD2 identical over 7 bases. The CDR3 runs to 14 residues. Per the germline V gene, CDR1 is MGHDK and CDR2 is SYGVNS. V trimming: 2 bases; J trimming: 3 bases; junction bases outside the gene matches: 0. The CDR3 nucleotides are TGTGCCAGCAGTGAACTAGCGGACACCGGGGAGCTGTTTTTT. It is translated as CASSELADTGELFF.

The chain links TRBV27 to TRBJ1-5; D ambiguous. V was cut by 8 bases and J by 4 bases, with 12 bases left in between. CDR3 length: 13 residues. The germline V gene encodes CDR1 MNHEY and CDR2 SMNVEV (reference sequence). The CDR3 spells CASGRGKNQPQHF. The CDR3 nucleotides are TGTGCCAGCGGTCGGGGAAAAAATCAGCCCCAGCATTTT.

The chain combines TRBV4-2 with TRBJ2-5, with 10 bases aligning to TRBD2. Trimming cost V 0 bases and J 4 bases; bases outside gene matches: 8. The CDR3 spans 17 residues. Germline V gene sequence: CDR1 LGHNA, CDR2 YNFKEQ. CDR3 coding DNA: TGTGCCAGCAGCCAAGATGGGCCCAGCGGGGGGGGAGAGACCCAGTACTTC. This encodes CASSQDGPSGGGETQYF.

The rearrangement links TRBV3-1 (or the pseudogene TRBV3-2) to TRBJ1-2; D remains ambiguous. The ends were cut back, 1 base at V and 8 bases at J, with 17 bases in the middle. CDR1 is LGHDT, CDR2 YNNKEL, per germline (reference sequence). CDR3 size: 15 residues. The CDR3 reads CASSQVIGGSEGYTF. The CDR3 region has the DNA TGTGCCAGCAGCCAAGTCATCGGCGGATCGGAAGGCTACACCTTC.

Only one count was recorded for this clone. The chain couples TRBV7-2 to TRBJ1-3, with TRBD1 identical over 7 bases. With 2 bases clipped from V and 3 bases from J, the junction kept 4 bases outside the gene matches. The CDR3 totals 15 residues. Per the germline V gene, CDR1 is SGHTA and CDR2 is FQGNSA. This chain's CDR3 is CASSLTRTGGNTIYF. In DNA form, the CDR3 reads TGTGCCAGCAGCTTAACGAGGACAGGTGGAAACACCATATATTTT.

The chain is built from TRBV18 and TRBJ2-3; 9 positions match TRBD1. The V gene's germline CDR1 is KGHSH and CDR2 LQKENI. The junction had 12 bases not matched to a gene; V was cut back by 4 bases and J by 1 base. The CDR3 spans 18 residues. CDR3 DNA sequence: TGTGCCAGCTCACAGAAACGCGGGACAGGGTACGGCACAGATACGCAGTATTTT. Translated, it gives CASSQKRGTGYGTDTQYF.